The 21 T cell receptor beta chains given below trace back to one sample, sequenced in a study of blood T cells in healthy people across ages. Then a second PCR, running about 7 to 11 cycles, was carried out with a sample-barcoded 5' primer and a J-beta primer mix. In TCRdb, the 5' RACE reads were re-called with MiXCR into one record per CDR3 protein. The table includes about 680,000 distinct CDR3 sequences, 45% to 50% detected once. The source material was blood. The receptors were gathered from a woman aged 55-75 years in good health.

The chain combines TRBV27 with TRBJ2-7, with 9 bases aligning to TRBD1. Per the germline V gene, CDR1 is MNHEY and CDR2 is SMNVEV (reference sequence). The CDR3 is made up of 15 amino acids. Germline trimming cut 6 bases from V and 0 bases from J; bases unmatched to any gene: 6. This CDR3 is CASRRTGAASYEQYF. As DNA, the CDR3 is TGTGCCAGCAGGCGGACAGGGGCAGCCTCCTACGAGCAGTACTTC.

The rearrangement joins TRBV20-1 to TRBJ1-4, with D perhaps matching TRBD1 (6 bases). CDR1 DFQATT and CDR2 SNEGSKA come from the germline V gene (reference sequence). The length of the CDR3 is 16 residues. V gave up 6 bases and J gave up 0 bases, with 17 bases separating them. CDR3 loop: CSANPGTRATNEKLFF. The CDR3 DNA reads as TGCAGTGCAAACCCCGGGACACGGGCAACTAATGAAAAACTGTTTTTT.

This clonotype has just a few counts. The chain links TRBV20-1 to TRBJ2-7; D is possibly TRBD2 (5 bases). The germline CDR1 and CDR2 sequences are DFQATT and SNEGSKA (reference sequence). V lost 5 bases and J 5 bases, leaving 10 bases between the germline ends. The CDR3 is 11 residues long. The CDR3 nucleotides read TGCAGTGCTGGCGGGCACCACGAGCAGTACTTC. This sequence encodes CSAGGHHEQYF.

Turning to this clonotype: Germline is not matched at one junction end, which may reflect a read error. This rearrangement joins TRBV20-1 to TRBJ1-1, with TRBD1 matching 10 bases. This CDR3 region has 15 residues. CDR1 is DFQATT, CDR2 SNEGSKA, per germline (reference sequence). Here the CDR3 DNA reads TGCAGCGCTAGATCCGAGACAGGGGGCTTTGCTGAAGCTTTCTTT. Amino acids: CSARSETGGFAEAFF.

This clonotype was picked up a small number of times. The gene calls are TRBV27 and TRBJ2-7, with 9 bases lining up with TRBD1. The length of the CDR3 is 14 residues. V gave up 9 bases and J gave up 7 bases; unmatched junction bases: 13. Germline CDR1 is MNHEY and CDR2 is SMNVEV (reference sequence). Here the CDR3 DNA reads TGTGCCAGTCGATCGGACAGGGGTTTTAGGGAGCAGTACTTC. The encoded protein is CASRSDRGFREQYF.

This chain links TRBV4-2 with TRBJ1-2; the D gene is possibly TRBD1 (5 bases). Looked up from germline, CDR1 is LGHNA and CDR2 is YNFKEQ. V dropped 0 bases and J dropped 7 bases, with 15 bases sitting between them. This CDR3 comprises 15 residues. CDR3: CASSQDREGFGGYTF. The CDR3 nucleotides read TGTGCCAGCAGCCAAGACAGGGAGGGTTTCGGTGGCTACACCTTC.

This chain joins TRBV7-2 and TRBJ1-2; D not certain. The CDR3 sequence is 14 residues long. V gave up 5 bases and J gave up 5 bases, with 15 bases separating them. CDR1 and CDR2 from the germline V gene are SGHTA and FQGNSA. The CDR3 sequence: CASSPARVGYGYTF. The CDR3 DNA sequence: TGTGCCAGCAGCCCAGCCCGGGTAGGGTATGGCTACACCTTC.

Turning to this clonotype: The junction shows a germline mismatch at one end, possibly a read error. This sequence joins TRBV12-3 or TRBV12-4 and TRBJ2-5, with D possibly TRBD2 on 6 matching bases. This CDR3 has 15 amino acids. The CDR3 nucleotides are TGTGCCAGCAGTTTATGGCGGGGTACGCGAGAGTCCCAGTACTTC. Protein: CASSLWRGTRESQYF.

The chain recombines TRBV7-9 with TRBJ1-6; tentative D call: TRBD1 (5 bases). In germline, CDR1 is SEHNR, CDR2 FQNEAQ (reference sequence). The CDR3 runs to 14 residues. Trimming took off 3 bases at V and 10 bases at J, with 13 bases between the two ends. The CDR3 spells CASSFDRIESPLHF. CDR3 in DNA: TGTGCCAGCAGCTTCGACAGAATAGAGTCACCCCTCCACTTT.

This clonotype is a singleton in its sample. The V call is TRBV12-3 or TRBV12-4, the J call TRBJ2-5, with D perhaps TRBD1 or TRBD2 (6 bases each). Trimming took off 7 bases at V and 11 bases at J, with 29 bases between the two ends. The CDR3 length is 16 residues. DNA of the CDR3: TGTGCCAGCAACTCTTTGATGGCGGGACAAAACAATGAGCAGTACTTC. This translates into CASNSLMAGQNNEQYF.

The rearrangement joins TRBV20-1 to TRBJ2-7; 11 nucleotides align to TRBD2. The CDR3 spans 17 residues. Germline lookup yields CDR1 DFQATT and CDR2 SNEGSKA (reference sequence). The trim removed 5 bases at V and 6 bases at J, leaving 18 bases unmatched. This CDR3 is CSADPIEGVAGGGEQYF. DNA of the CDR3: TGCAGTGCTGATCCGATCGAAGGGGTAGCGGGAGGGGGCGAGCAGTACTTC.

The gene calls are TRBV20-1 and TRBJ2-1; the D gene is possibly TRBD2 (6 bases). CDR1 is DFQATT and CDR2 is SNEGSKA in the germline V gene (reference sequence). The ends were cut back, 4 bases at V and 3 bases at J, with 10 bases in the middle. This CDR3 has 13 amino acids. The CDR3 bases are TGCAGTGCTACTAGCGATCACTACAATGAGCAGTTCTTC. It specifies CSATSDHYNEQFF.

V is TRBV6-6 and J is TRBJ2-5; 13 nucleotides align to TRBD2. V trimming: 6 bases; J trimming: 3 bases; junction bases outside the gene matches: 7. In germline, CDR1 is MNHNY, CDR2 SVGAGI (reference sequence). The CDR3 has 16 amino acids. The chain's CDR3 is CASSKGGTSGKETQYF. In DNA form, the CDR3 reads TGTGCCAGCAGCAAAGGGGGGACTAGCGGGAAAGAGACCCAGTACTTC.

The table lists this clonotype with a few counts. The rearrangement joins TRBV20-1 to TRBJ1-2; 10 bases agree with TRBD1. With V trimmed by 3 bases and J by 3 bases, 7 bases remained unmatched. CDR1 is DFQATT and CDR2 is SNEGSKA in the germline V gene (reference sequence). The CDR3 covers 15 residues. The CDR3 loop reads CSASNDGTGDYGYTF. Here the CDR3 DNA reads TGCAGTGCTAGTAACGACGGGACAGGGGACTATGGCTACACCTTC.

This clonotype was counted ten times or more. The genes are TRBV9 and TRBJ2-7, with TRBD2 matching 7 bases. This CDR3 is 15 amino acids long. From germline, CDR1 is SGDLS and CDR2 YYNGEE. V trimming: 0 bases; J trimming: 4 bases; junction bases outside the gene matches: 7. This CDR3 reads CASSVEASGPYEQYF. Written as DNA, the CDR3 is TGTGCCAGCAGCGTAGAGGCTAGCGGACCGTACGAGCAGTACTTC.

This clonotype was observed a few times. The chain's CDR3 is CASSALDGFSTDTQYF. The CDR3 region has the DNA TGTGCCAGCAGCGCCCTGGACGGGTTCAGCACAGATACGCAGTATTTT. V and J are TRBV9 and TRBJ2-3; D is undetermined. CDR3 length equals 16 residues. CDR1 and CDR2 from the germline V gene are SGDLS and YYNGEE. V was shortened by 3 bases and J by 0 bases, with 14 bases between the two germline ends.

V and J are TRBV18 and TRBJ2-5; D unclear. Deletions cut 2 bases from V and 0 bases from J, with 10 bases between. This CDR3 has 15 residues. Germline CDR1 is KGHSH and CDR2 is LQKENI. The DNA of the CDR3 is TGTGCCAGCTCACCAACAGAGATGTACCAAGAGACCCAGTACTTC. It encodes CASSPTEMYQETQYF. The full variable domain, completed using reference TRBV18 and TRBJ2-5, is NAGVMQNPRHLVRRRGQEARLRCSPMKGHSHVYWYRQLPEEGLKFMVYLQKENIIDESGMPKERFSAEFPKEGPSILRIQQVVRGDSAAYFCASSPTEMYQETQYFGPGTRLLVL.

The genes are TRBV7-9 and TRBJ2-1, with 11 bases aligning to TRBD2. CDR3 size: 16 residues. Germline CDR1 SEHNR, CDR2 FQNEAQ (reference sequence). V lost 3 bases, J lost 8 bases, and 9 bases stayed unmatched. The CDR3 coding sequence is TGTGCCAGCAGCTTTACTACTAGCGGGAGTATAGATGAGCAGTTCTTC. Amino acids: CASSFTTSGSIDEQFF. The entire variable domain, with the rest obtained from reference TRBV7-9 and TRBJ2-1, is as follows: DTGVSQNPRHKITKRGQNVTFRCDPISEHNRLYWYRQTLGQGPEFLTYFQNEAQLEKSRLLSDRFSAERPKGSFSTLEIQRTEQGDSAMYLCASSFTTSGSIDEQFFGPGTRLTVL.

This clonotype was detected many times. The chain employs TRBV5-1 and TRBJ1-2, with 9 bases fitting TRBD1. The V gene's germline CDR1 is SGHRS and CDR2 YFSETQ. With 4 bases clipped from V and 4 bases from J, the junction kept 8 bases outside the gene matches. The CDR3 length is 15 residues. The CDR3 DNA reads TGCGCCAGCAGCCGAGGACAGGGGTTAACCTATGGCTACACCTTC. It codes for CASSRGQGLTYGYTF. The full variable domain, with the rest looked up from reference TRBV5-1 and TRBJ1-2, is KAGVTQTPRYLIKTRGQQVTLSCSPISGHRSVSWYQQTPGQGLQFLFEYFSETQRNKGNFPGRFSGRQFSNSRSEMNVSTLELGDSALYLCASSRGQGLTYGYTFGSGTRLTVV.

In this sample, this clonotype turned up a few times. The rearrangement links TRBV27 to TRBJ2-3; D is unclear. Per germline, CDR1 MNHEY and CDR2 SMNVEV (reference sequence). V dropped 5 bases and J dropped 2 bases, with 8 bases sitting between them. The CDR3 is made up of 13 amino acids. The CDR3 nucleotides are TGTGCCAGCAGTCTTACAATCACAGATACGCAGTATTTT. Encoded protein: CASSLTITDTQYF.

In its sample, this clonotype was seen a few times. The chain carries TRBV25-1 and TRBJ2-1; tentatively, D is TRBD2 (5 bases). V was shortened by 4 bases and J by 4 bases, with 14 bases between the two germline ends. The CDR3 has 15 amino acids. Per the germline V gene, CDR1 is MGHDK and CDR2 is SYGVNS. CDR3 DNA sequence: TGTGCCAGCAGTGGGACTCAAGGACTTTACAATGAGCAGTTCTTC. Translation gives CASSGTQGLYNEQFF.